Below are 27 T cell receptor beta chains sequenced from a single sample in a study of shared clonotypes between healthy human individuals. Measured with immunoSEQ multiplex PCR; TCRdb has only the in-frame clones, and not every one. Of 2 million to 3 million clones detected, roughly 93% appear once; the ten largest clones hold around 0.4%. The sequenced material came from naive CD4+ T cells from PBMCs. Subset noted: CD45RA+ positively selected. The receptor set was obtained from a man younger than 35 in good health. Some clones in this sample may be carry-over from other donors' samples.

This chain uses TRBV10-3 with TRBJ1-1; D not resolved. CDR1 is ENHRY and CDR2 is SYGVKD in the germline V gene. This CDR3 comprises 13 residues. The germline V and J ends were trimmed by 6 bases and 1 base, with 9 bases remaining between them. The CDR3 reads CAIRPEENTEAFF. For the CDR3, the DNA is TGTGCCATCAGGCCCGAAGAGAACACTGAAGCTTTCTTT.

The rearrangement links TRBV29-1 to TRBJ2-1, with 11 bases fitting TRBD2. The germline V gene has CDR1 SQVTM and CDR2 ANQGSEA. There are 14 residues in the CDR3. Trimming cost V 1 base and J 8 bases; bases outside gene matches: 4. The CDR3 sequence: CSVEGLAGLHEQFF. The DNA of the CDR3 is TGCAGCGTTGAAGGACTAGCGGGACTCCATGAGCAGTTCTTC.

CDR3 bases: TGTGCCAGCCAGCCGGGACCGCGGTACGAGCAGTACTTC. This translates into CASQPGPRYEQYF. The chain uses TRBV6-1 and TRBJ2-7, with D perhaps assigned TRBD1 or TRBD2 (5 bases each). The CDR3 totals 13 residues. The ends were cut back, 8 bases at V and 4 bases at J, with 15 bases in the middle. The germline CDR1 and CDR2 sequences are MNHNS and SASEGT.

This chain joins TRBV6-4 and TRBJ2-2; 12 bases map to TRBD1. Per germline, CDR1 MRHNA and CDR2 SNTAGT. This CDR3 has 15 residues. With V trimmed by 4 bases and J by 6 bases, 3 bases remained unmatched. The CDR3 sequence: CASSGDRGRAGELFF. The DNA of the CDR3 is TGTGCCAGCAGTGGGGACAGGGGGCGAGCCGGGGAGCTGTTTTTT.

This chain connects TRBV5-1 to TRBJ1-3; 7 bases are a match to TRBD1. The trim removed 4 bases at V and 0 bases at J, leaving 4 bases unmatched. Germline V gives CDR1 SGHRS, CDR2 YFSETQ. The CDR3 totals 15 residues. The CDR3 region is CASSVGQASGNTIYF. CDR3 DNA: TGCGCCAGCAGCGTAGGACAGGCCTCTGGAAACACCATATATTTT. Using reference TRBV5-1 and TRBJ1-3 for the parts outside the CDR3, the full variable domain is KAGVTQTPRYLIKTRGQQVTLSCSPISGHRSVSWYQQTPGQGLQFLFEYFSETQRNKGNFPGRFSGRQFSNSRSEMNVSTLELGDSALYLCASSVGQASGNTIYFGEGSWLTVV.

The chain employs TRBV11-1 and TRBJ2-5; maybe TRBD2 (5 bases). Germline-derived CDR1 and CDR2 are SGHAT and FQDESV (reference sequence). V lost 3 bases and J lost 1, with 6 bases in between. The CDR3 contains 13 residues. CDR3 amino acids: CASSFGLQETQYF. For the CDR3, the DNA is TGTGCCAGCAGCTTCGGACTCCAAGAGACCCAGTACTTC. Based on the CDR3 plus reference TRBV11-1 and TRBJ2-5, the full variable domain is EAEVAQSPRYKITEKSQAVAFWCDPISGHATLYWYRQILGQGPELLVQFQDESVVDDSQLPKDRFSAERLKGVDSTLKIQPAELGDSAMYLCASSFGLQETQYFGPGTRLLVL.

CDR3 loop: CASSSHTGTGGPGYEQYF. In nucleotides, the CDR3 is TGTGCCAGCAGTTCCCATACCGGGACAGGGGGCCCGGGTTACGAGCAGTACTTC. The V gene is TRBV27, the J gene TRBJ2-7, with TRBD1 matching 12 bases. Trimming took 4 bases from V and 4 from J; bases not matched to a gene: 14. This CDR3 has 18 residues. The germline gives CDR1 MNHEY, CDR2 SMNVEV (reference sequence).

The chain is built from TRBV5-6 and TRBJ2-3; D remains unclear. Deletions cut 5 bases from V and 2 bases from J, with 15 bases between. Per germline, CDR1 SGHDT and CDR2 YYEEEE. The CDR3 runs 15 residues. CDR3: CASRDSRSTTDTQYF. The CDR3 DNA reads TGTGCCAGCAGAGATTCCCGCTCTACCACAGATACGCAGTATTTT.

The V and J genes are TRBV5-4 and TRBJ2-5; 10 nucleotides align to TRBD1. V shed 2 bases and J 7 bases; nucleotides not matched to a gene: 5. The length of the CDR3 is 14 residues. Germline V CDR1 and CDR2: SGHNT, YYREEE (reference sequence). Written as DNA, the CDR3 is TGTGCCAGCAGCTTTGGACAGGGGGTCGGGACCCAGTACTTC. Protein product: CASSFGQGVGTQYF. Full variable domain (outside the CDR3, taken from reference TRBV5-4 and TRBJ2-5): ETGVTQSPTHLIKTRGQQVTLRCSSQSGHNTVSWYQQALGQGPQFIFQYYREEENGRGNFPPRFSGLQFPNYSSELNVNALELDDSALYLCASSFGQGVGTQYFGPGTRLLVL.

V and J are TRBV28 and TRBJ1-2, with D tentatively TRBD1 (5 bases). This CDR3 contains 15 residues. Trimming left V 6 bases short and J 7 bases short, with 21 bases between. Germline lookup yields CDR1 MDHEN and CDR2 SYDVKM. The CDR3 coding sequence is TGTGCCAGCAGGAAATCGGACATACCCCAGGGTGGCTACACCTTC. Amino acids: CASRKSDIPQGGYTF.

V usage is TRBV6-1 and J usage is TRBJ2-7, with D possibly TRBD1 on 6 matching bases. V shed 6 bases and J shed 0 bases, with 15 bases lying between them. The CDR3 runs 15 residues. Per germline, CDR1 MNHNS and CDR2 SASEGT. In DNA form, the CDR3 reads TGTGCCAGCAGCTCGACGGGACATCGCTCCTACGAGCAGTACTTC. Translation gives CASSSTGHRSYEQYF.

The gene calls are TRBV5-1 and TRBJ1-3, with D unresolved. Trimming took 1 base from V and 3 from J, leaving 11 bases between them. The CDR3 runs to 15 residues. Germline assignment: CDR1 SGHRS and CDR2 YFSETQ. The CDR3 DNA reads as TGCGCCAGCAGCTTGTCAGCAGCTCATGGAAACACCATATATTTT. Translating gives CASSLSAAHGNTIYF.

The V call is TRBV7-9, the J call TRBJ2-7; TRBD2 matches at 15 bases. Germline loops: CDR1 SEHNR, CDR2 FQNEAQ (reference sequence). This CDR3 is 17 amino acids long. Trimming removed 5 bases from V and 0 bases from J; junction bases left unmatched: 5. CDR3 protein: CASSKGLAGGVSYEQYF. The CDR3 nucleotides are TGTGCCAGCAGCAAAGGACTAGCGGGAGGGGTCTCCTACGAGCAGTACTTC. Drawing the rest from reference TRBV7-9 and TRBJ2-7, the complete variable domain is DTGVSQNPRHKITKRGQNVTFRCDPISEHNRLYWYRQTLGQGPEFLTYFQNEAQLEKSRLLSDRFSAERPKGSFSTLEIQRTEQGDSAMYLCASSKGLAGGVSYEQYFGPGTRLTVT.

The V and J genes are TRBV9 and TRBJ2-1; the D is unclear. Germline V gene sequence: CDR1 SGDLS, CDR2 YYNGEE. This CDR3 has 13 residues. The germline V and J ends were trimmed by 0 bases and 6 bases, with 7 bases remaining between them. CDR3 DNA sequence: TGTGCCAGCAGCGTAGGATTCCCCAATGAGCAGTTCTTC. Protein: CASSVGFPNEQFF. The variable domain in full, with the rest retrieved from reference TRBV9 and TRBJ2-1, is DSGVTQTPKHLITATGQRVTLRCSPRSGDLSVYWYQQSLDQGLQFLIQYYNGEERAKGNILERFSAQQFPDLHSELNLSSLELGDSALYFCASSVGFPNEQFFGPGTRLTVL.

This clone came up once. This sequence joins TRBV6-1 and TRBJ1-2; D not certain. This CDR3 has 13 amino acids. Trimming stripped 7 bases from V and 2 bases from J, with 11 bases between. In germline, CDR1 is MNHNS, CDR2 SASEGT. CDR3 DNA sequence: TGTGCCAGCAATCCGCAGTTGAACTATGGCTACACCTTC. Translation gives CASNPQLNYGYTF.

The chain carries TRBV28 and TRBJ2-3, with a possible D match to TRBD2 (6 bases). The CDR3 length is 14 residues. In germline, CDR1 is MDHEN, CDR2 SYDVKM. V was cut by 6 bases and J by 3 bases, with 13 bases left in between. The CDR3 loop reads CASRPRRETDTQYF. CDR3 bases: TGTGCCAGCAGGCCTCGGAGGGAAACAGATACGCAGTATTTT.

This chain uses TRBV5-6 with TRBJ1-3; no reliable D call. CDR3 length equals 15 residues. The germline V and J ends were trimmed by 1 base and 1 base, with 9 bases remaining between them. The germline gives CDR1 SGHDT, CDR2 YYEEEE. CDR3 sequence reads: CASSLLRRSGNTIYF. CDR3 DNA sequence: TGTGCCAGCAGCTTGCTTAGGCGGTCTGGAAACACCATATATTTT.

This chain uses TRBV9 with TRBJ2-2, with D perhaps TRBD2 (6 bases). Trimming removed 7 bases at V and 3 bases at J, with 13 bases between. Germline V gives CDR1 SGDLS, CDR2 YYNGEE. There are 14 residues in the CDR3. CDR3 in amino acids: CASGERAYTGELFF. In DNA form, the CDR3 reads TGTGCCAGCGGAGAGCGGGCCTACACCGGGGAGCTGTTTTTT.

The V call is TRBV28, the J call TRBJ1-2; D is ambiguous. There are 12 residues in the CDR3. V lost 6 bases to trimming and J lost 7 bases, with 12 bases between them. The germline V gene has CDR1 MDHEN and CDR2 SYDVKM. CDR3 nucleotides: TGTGCCAGCAGCCCCGCCCAACGTGGCTACACCTTC. Translating gives CASSPAQRGYTF.

This chain links TRBV5-1 with TRBJ2-1, with 9 bases that match TRBD1. The CDR3 runs to 14 residues. Trimming removed 4 bases from V and 4 bases from J; junction bases left unmatched: 3. The germline V gene has CDR1 SGHRS and CDR2 YFSETQ. This chain's CDR3 is CASSRDREYNEQFF. In DNA, the CDR3 is TGCGCCAGCAGCCGGGACAGGGAGTACAATGAGCAGTTCTTC.

The chain employs TRBV25-1 and TRBJ2-7; the D gene is possibly TRBD1 (6 bases). The CDR3 runs 13 residues. Germline values: CDR1 MGHDK, CDR2 SYGVNS. Trimming cost V 6 bases and J 3 bases, with 12 bases left between them. This CDR3 is CASSYLQGYEQYF. In nucleotides, the CDR3 is TGTGCCAGCAGCTATTTACAGGGCTACGAGCAGTACTTC.

About this clone itself: The sample carries other DNA sequences with the same CDR3. This chain uses TRBV7-2 with TRBJ1-2; D not certain. The V gene lost 0 bases and the J gene lost 3 bases, with 5 bases spanning the gap. Germline V CDR1 and CDR2: SGHTA, FQGNSA. This CDR3 is built from 13 residues. The CDR3, as DNA: TGTGCCAGCAGCTTAGCTGGATACTATGGCTACACCTTC. It specifies CASSLAGYYGYTF.

This chain connects TRBV28 to TRBJ2-7; tentatively, D is TRBD1 (6 bases). The CDR3 sequence is 15 residues long. Germline V gene lookup returns CDR1 MDHEN and CDR2 SYDVKM. V lost 1 base and J lost 0, with 10 bases in between. The CDR3 sequence is CASSLLSGASYEQYF. CDR3 DNA sequence: TGTGCCAGCAGTTTATTATCAGGGGCCTCCTACGAGCAGTACTTC. The whole variable domain, filled in from reference TRBV28 and TRBJ2-7, reads DVKVTQSSRYLVKRTGEKVFLECVQDMDHENMFWYRQDPGLGLRLIYFSYDVKMKEKGDIPEGYSVSREKKERFSLILESASTNQTSMYLCASSLLSGASYEQYFGPGTRLTVT.

CDR3 protein: CASSLISRRWSQYF. The CDR3 DNA reads TGTGCCAGCAGTTTAATTTCAAGGCGGTGGTCCCAGTACTTC. The rearrangement uses TRBV28 and TRBJ2-5; D remains ambiguous. Trimming took 2 bases from V and 9 from J, leaving 16 bases between them. Germline V lookup: CDR1 MDHEN, CDR2 SYDVKM. This CDR3 region has 14 residues.

The rearrangement joins TRBV5-6 to TRBJ2-5; 11 nucleotides line up with TRBD2. This CDR3 contains 14 residues. Germline V gene sequence: CDR1 SGHDT, CDR2 YYEEEE. Unmatched junction bases numbered 0, after V lost 1 base and J lost 4 bases. In nucleotides, the CDR3 is TGTGCCAGCAGCTTGACTAGCGGGAGAGAGACCCAGTACTTC. Translated, it gives CASSLTSGRETQYF.

V gene TRBV7-8 combines with J gene TRBJ2-7, with 8 bases fitting TRBD2. The ends lost 6 bases at V and 0 bases at J; junction bases unmatched: 7. The CDR3 sequence is 15 residues long. Germline V gene data show CDR1 as SGHVS and CDR2 as FQNEAQ. The CDR3 spells CASRLSGALSYEQYF. The CDR3 bases are TGTGCCAGCAGACTTAGCGGGGCCCTCTCCTACGAGCAGTACTTC.

This clone was counted once. This chain connects TRBV2 to TRBJ1-2; D uncertain. Deletions cut 11 bases from V and 7 bases from J, with 17 bases between. This CDR3 has 12 amino acids. From germline, CDR1 is SNHLY and CDR2 FYNNEI. CDR3 protein: CAGRSVGVGYTF. The CDR3 nucleotides read TGTGCCGGACGTTCGGTTGGGGTTGGCTACACCTTC.